This T cell receptor beta chain was observed in a study of shared clonotypes between healthy human individuals. The study, taken as a whole, reports: Of the naive CD4 clonotypes, about 5.4% were shared across four donors.

As to this clone: What it recognizes is unknown.

The V end lost 8 bases, the J end lost 4 bases, and 9 bases lay between the germline ends. The germline V gene encodes CDR1 MDHEN and CDR2 SYDVKM. The CDR3 runs 11 residues. Measured with immunoSEQ multiplex PCR; TCRdb has only the in-frame clones, and not every one. The sample shows roughly 640,000 clones, around 72% of them seen only once. V usage is TRBV28 and J usage is TRBJ2-7, with a possible D match to TRBD1 (6 bases). Sequenced input: memory CD4+ T cells sorted from blood. The subset: CD45RA-negative fraction. The TCR originated in a woman younger than 45 in good health. The CDR3 reads CASYRDYEQYF. Here the CDR3 DNA reads TGTGCCAGCTACAGGGATTACGAGCAGTACTTC.